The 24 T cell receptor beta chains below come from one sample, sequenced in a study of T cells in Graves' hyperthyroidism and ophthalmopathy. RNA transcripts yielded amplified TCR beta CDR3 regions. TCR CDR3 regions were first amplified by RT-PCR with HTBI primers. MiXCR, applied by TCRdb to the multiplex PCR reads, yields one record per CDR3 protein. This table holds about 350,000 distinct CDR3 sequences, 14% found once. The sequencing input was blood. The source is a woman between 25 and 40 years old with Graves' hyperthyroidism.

CDR3 loop: CSARVGTSGYNEQFF. The CDR3 region has the DNA TGCAGTGCTAGAGTTGGGACTAGCGGCTACAATGAGCAGTTCTTC. This chain connects TRBV20-1 to TRBJ2-1, with 11 nucleotides matching TRBD2. With V trimmed by 1 base and J by 3 bases, 2 bases remained unmatched. CDR1 is DFQATT and CDR2 is SNEGSKA in the germline V gene (reference sequence). The CDR3 contains 15 residues.

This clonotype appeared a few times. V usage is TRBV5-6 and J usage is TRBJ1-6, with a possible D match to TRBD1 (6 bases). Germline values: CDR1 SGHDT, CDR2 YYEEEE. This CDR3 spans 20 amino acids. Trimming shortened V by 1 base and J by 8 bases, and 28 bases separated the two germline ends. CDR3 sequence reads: CASSLSLFAYQGPMDSPLHF. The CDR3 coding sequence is TGTGCCAGCAGCTTGAGTCTCTTCGCGTATCAGGGGCCTATGGATTCACCCCTCCACTTT.

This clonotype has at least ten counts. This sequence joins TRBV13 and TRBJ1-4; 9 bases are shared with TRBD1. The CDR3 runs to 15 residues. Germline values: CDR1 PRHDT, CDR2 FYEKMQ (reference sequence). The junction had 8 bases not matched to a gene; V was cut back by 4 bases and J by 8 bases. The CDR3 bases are TGTGCCAGCAGCTCGCAACAGGGGGCCCAGGAAAAACTGTTTTTT. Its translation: CASSSQQGAQEKLFF.

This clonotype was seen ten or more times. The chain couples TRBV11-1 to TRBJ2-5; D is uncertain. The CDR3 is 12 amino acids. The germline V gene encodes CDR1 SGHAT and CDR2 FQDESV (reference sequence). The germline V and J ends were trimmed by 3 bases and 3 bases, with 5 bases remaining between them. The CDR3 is CASSLEKETQYF. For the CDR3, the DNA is TGTGCCAGCAGCTTGGAGAAAGAGACCCAGTACTTC.

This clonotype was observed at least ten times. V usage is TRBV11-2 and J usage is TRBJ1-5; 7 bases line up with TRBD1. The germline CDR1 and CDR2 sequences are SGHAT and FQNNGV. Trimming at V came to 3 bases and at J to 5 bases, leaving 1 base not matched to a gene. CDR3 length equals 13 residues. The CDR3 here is CASSFTGDQPQHF. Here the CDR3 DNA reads TGTGCCAGCAGCTTTACAGGGGATCAGCCCCAGCATTTT.

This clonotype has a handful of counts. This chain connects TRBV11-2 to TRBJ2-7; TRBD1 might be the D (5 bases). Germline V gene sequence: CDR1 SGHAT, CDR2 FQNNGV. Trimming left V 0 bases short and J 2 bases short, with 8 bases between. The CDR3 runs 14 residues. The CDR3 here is CASSLDPGTYEQYF. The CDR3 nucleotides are TGTGCCAGCAGCTTAGATCCAGGGACCTACGAGCAGTACTTC.

Here the CDR3 DNA reads TGTGCCAGCAGCGGACACAAAAACATTCAGTACTTC. Translating gives CASSGHKNIQYF. V usage is TRBV27 and J usage is TRBJ2-4, with D maybe TRBD1 (5 bases). Trimming removed 6 bases at V and 3 bases at J, with 6 bases between. CDR1 is MNHEY and CDR2 is SMNVEV in the germline V gene (reference sequence). This CDR3 spans 12 amino acids.

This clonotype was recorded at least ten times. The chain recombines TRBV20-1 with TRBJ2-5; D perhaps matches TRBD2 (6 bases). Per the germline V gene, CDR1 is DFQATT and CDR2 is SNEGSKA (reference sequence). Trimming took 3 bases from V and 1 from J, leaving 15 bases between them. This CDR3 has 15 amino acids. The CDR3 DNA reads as TGCAGTGCTAGGGGAGGCAGGGCAATCCAAGAGACCCAGTACTTC. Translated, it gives CSARGGRAIQETQYF.

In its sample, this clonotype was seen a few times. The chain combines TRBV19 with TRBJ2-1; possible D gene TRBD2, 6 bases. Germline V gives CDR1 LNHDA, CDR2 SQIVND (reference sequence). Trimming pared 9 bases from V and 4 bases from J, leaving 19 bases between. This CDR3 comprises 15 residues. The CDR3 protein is CARHQNRDSYNEQFF. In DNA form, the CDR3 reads TGTGCCAGACACCAAAACCGGGACTCTTACAATGAGCAGTTCTTC.

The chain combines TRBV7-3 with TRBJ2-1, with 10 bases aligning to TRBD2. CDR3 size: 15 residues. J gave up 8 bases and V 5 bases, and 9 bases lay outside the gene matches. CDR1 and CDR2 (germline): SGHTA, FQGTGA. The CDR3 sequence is CASSPTLAGQHEQFF. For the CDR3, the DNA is TGTGCCAGCAGCCCGACACTAGCGGGACAACATGAGCAGTTCTTC.

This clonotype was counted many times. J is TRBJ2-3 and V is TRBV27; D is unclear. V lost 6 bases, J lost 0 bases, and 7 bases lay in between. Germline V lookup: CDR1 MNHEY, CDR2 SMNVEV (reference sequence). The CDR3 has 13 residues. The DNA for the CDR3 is TGTGCCAGCAGCTTAACTAGCACAGATACGCAGTATTTT. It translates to CASSLTSTDTQYF.

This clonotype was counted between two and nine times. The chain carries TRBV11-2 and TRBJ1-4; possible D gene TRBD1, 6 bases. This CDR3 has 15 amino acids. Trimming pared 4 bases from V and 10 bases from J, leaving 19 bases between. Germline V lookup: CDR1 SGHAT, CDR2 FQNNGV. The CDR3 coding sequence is TGTGCCAGCAGCTCAAACCGAAACAGGGTTGGAAAACTGTTTTTT. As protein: CASSSNRNRVGKLFF.

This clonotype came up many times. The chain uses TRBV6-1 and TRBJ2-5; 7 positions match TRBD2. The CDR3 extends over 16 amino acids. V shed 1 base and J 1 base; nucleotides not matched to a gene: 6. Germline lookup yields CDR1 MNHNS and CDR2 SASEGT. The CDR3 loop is CASSEVAAGVQETQYF. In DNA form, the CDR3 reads TGTGCCAGCAGTGAAGTGGCTGCGGGGGTCCAAGAGACCCAGTACTTC.

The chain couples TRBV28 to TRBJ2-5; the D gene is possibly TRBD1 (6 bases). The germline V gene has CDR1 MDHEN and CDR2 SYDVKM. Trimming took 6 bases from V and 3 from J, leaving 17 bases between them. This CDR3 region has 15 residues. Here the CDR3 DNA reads TGTGCCAGCAGCCCTTCTTCAGGGGCGAAAGAGACCCAGTACTTC. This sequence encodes CASSPSSGAKETQYF.

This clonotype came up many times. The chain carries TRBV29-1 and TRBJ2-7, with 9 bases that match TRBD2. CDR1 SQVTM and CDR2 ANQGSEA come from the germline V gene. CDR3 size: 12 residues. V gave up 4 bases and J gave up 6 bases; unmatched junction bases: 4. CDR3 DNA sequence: TGCAGCGTTGTACTAGCGGGCCTCGAGCAGTACTTC. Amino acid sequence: CSVVLAGLEQYF.

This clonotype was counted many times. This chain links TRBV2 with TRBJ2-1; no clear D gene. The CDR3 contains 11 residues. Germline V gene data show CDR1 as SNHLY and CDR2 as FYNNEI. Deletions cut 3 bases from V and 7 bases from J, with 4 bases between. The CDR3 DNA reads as TGTGCCAGCAGTGACAGGAATGAGCAGTTCTTC. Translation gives CASSDRNEQFF.

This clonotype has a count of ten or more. CDR3 loop: CASTQSSDTQYF. CDR3 coding DNA: TGTGCCAGCACCCAAAGTTCGGATACGCAGTATTTT. The chain combines TRBV6-1 with TRBJ2-3; D unresolved. The germline V gene has CDR1 MNHNS and CDR2 SASEGT. V lost 7 bases and J lost 6, with 11 bases in between. The CDR3 is 12 amino acids.

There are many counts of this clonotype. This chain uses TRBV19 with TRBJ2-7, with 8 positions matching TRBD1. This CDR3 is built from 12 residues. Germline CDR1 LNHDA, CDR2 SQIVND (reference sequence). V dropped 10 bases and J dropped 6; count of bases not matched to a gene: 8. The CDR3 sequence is CATGQGTLEQYF. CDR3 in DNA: TGTGCCACCGGACAGGGTACCCTCGAGCAGTACTTC.

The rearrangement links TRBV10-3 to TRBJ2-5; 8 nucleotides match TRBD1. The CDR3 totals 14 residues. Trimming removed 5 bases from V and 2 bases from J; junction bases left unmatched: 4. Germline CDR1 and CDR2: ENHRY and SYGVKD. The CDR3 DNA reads TGTGCCATCAGTCCAGGGGGCGTGCAAGAGACCCAGTACTTC. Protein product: CAISPGGVQETQYF.

In nucleotides, the CDR3 is TGTGCCAGCAGTTGGGGACAGCGTAAAGGCGAGCAGTACTTC. Its protein is CASSWGQRKGEQYF. The chain employs TRBV6-9 and TRBJ2-7; TRBD1 matches 7 bases. The CDR3 loop spans 14 amino acids. Germline trimming cut 4 bases from V and 6 bases from J; bases unmatched to any gene: 9. The V gene's germline CDR1 is MNHGY and CDR2 SVAAGI.

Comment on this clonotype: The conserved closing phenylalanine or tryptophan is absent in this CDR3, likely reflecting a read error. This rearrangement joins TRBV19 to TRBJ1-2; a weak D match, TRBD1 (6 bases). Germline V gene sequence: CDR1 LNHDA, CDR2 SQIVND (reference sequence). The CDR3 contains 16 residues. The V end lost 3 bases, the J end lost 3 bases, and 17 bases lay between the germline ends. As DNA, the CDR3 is TGTGCCAGTAGTATGAGAGCGGGCAAGGGGGACTATGGCTACACCCTC. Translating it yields CASSMRAGKGDYGYTL.

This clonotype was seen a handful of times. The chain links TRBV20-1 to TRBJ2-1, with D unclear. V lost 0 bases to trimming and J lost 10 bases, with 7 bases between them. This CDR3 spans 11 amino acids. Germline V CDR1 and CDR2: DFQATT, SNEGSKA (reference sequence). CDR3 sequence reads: CSARDSYEQFF. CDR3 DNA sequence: TGCAGTGCTAGAGATTCGTACGAGCAGTTCTTC.

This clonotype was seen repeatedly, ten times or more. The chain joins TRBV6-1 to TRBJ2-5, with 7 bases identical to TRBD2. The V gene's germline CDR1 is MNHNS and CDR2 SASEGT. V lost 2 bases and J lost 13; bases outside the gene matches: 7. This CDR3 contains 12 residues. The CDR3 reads CASSETGEGWYF. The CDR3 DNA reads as TGTGCCAGCAGTGAAACTGGGGAGGGATGGTACTTC.

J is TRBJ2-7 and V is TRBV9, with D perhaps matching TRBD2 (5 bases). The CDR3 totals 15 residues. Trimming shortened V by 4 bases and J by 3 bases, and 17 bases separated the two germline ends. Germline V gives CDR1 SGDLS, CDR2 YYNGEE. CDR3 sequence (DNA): TGTGCCAGCAGCCTAGATGGAGGCGGAAGCTACGAGCAGTACTTC. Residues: CASSLDGGGSYEQYF.